This T cell receptor (beta chain) was profiled in a study of blood T cell repertoires in COVID-19 (dated by TCRdb to about 2020). Broadly, across the study: Samples from collaborators originated in the United States, Italy and Spain and spanned both the acute and convalescent phases of COVID-19. The prospective study material was composed of cDNA or gDNA derived from T cells, B-cell-depleted T cells, or PBMCs. The dataset comprised deeply sampled blood TCRbeta repertoires from subjects exposed to, actively infected with, or recovered from COVID-19. The repertoires were released in a freely available public database meant as a resource for research on the immune response to SARS-CoV-2. Samples were obtained from the ongoing ImmuneRACE study (first 160 participants) and from 1,254 subjects provided by 6 global collaborators. A de-identified subject ID, COVID-19 status, age in years and sex were almost always included in the sample metadata. Where available, HLA class I and class II types were obtained from metadata supplied by the sample provider rather than from assay-based typing. Overall study results and their limits: The amount of clinical and demographic metadata varied by source and participant and was provided uncurated.

TCRbeta CDR3 regions were amplified from genomic DNA by means of the immunoSEQ Assay, a bias-controlled multiplex PCR. As for how the authors treated the data: Within the assay, amplification of reference gene primers was used to estimate how many nucleated cells each sample contained. Sequence reads were collapsed and filtered to measure the absolute abundance of every unique TCRbeta CDR3 rearrangement. For each sample, productive Simpson clonality was calculated as the square root of Simpson's diversity index across productive rearrangements. TCRdb holds this immuneACCESS table with in-frame rearrangements only. Some clones are missing; in checked studies, unresolved V genes explain under half, and the rest has no known cause. D and trimming come from the DNA, and the V and J calls and clone size come from that table. The sample table shows over 200,000 clones, and approximately 88% are seen once. The ten largest clonotypes hold 2.5% of the sample.

The CDR3 goes from the cysteine to the phenylalanine over 14 residues. Only the CDR3 DNA is retained, 42 bases long and in frame from the first base. V lost 4 bases and J lost 9 bases; the stretch between them is 16 bases long. The germline V gene encodes CDR1 SNHLY and CDR2 FYNNEI. About this clone itself: Its cognate antigen has yet to be identified. Base quality data are lacking; no much larger clone is found one base away.

In the prospective study, participants were roughly 18 to 89 years old, resided in 20 to 30 geographic areas of the United States, and were enrolled through a virtual design. To assign participants to cohorts, the prospective study relied on clinical history that participants themselves reported in a screening survey and a study questionnaire. Mobile phlebotomists in the prospective study collected whole blood, serum and a nasopharyngeal or oropharyngeal swab from every participant. Prospective study participants could optionally give additional blood draws and questionnaires over a roughly two-month period. Prospective study blood samples were shipped either frozen or at room temperature before DNA extraction.

The chain employs TRBV2 and TRBJ2-1, with the D gene not confidently named. The sequenced sample was PBMCs or T cells enriched from blood (not recorded which). This TCR was recovered from a woman aged 40 to 49 with acute COVID-19. CDR3 protein: CASSVVSPAPEQFF. In nucleotides, the sequence is TGTGCCAGCAGTGTGGTTAGCCCAGCCCCTGAGCAGTTCTTC. The full variable domain, completed from the reference TRBV2 and TRBJ2-1 proteins outside the CDR3, reads EPEVTQTPSHQVTQMGQEVILRCVPISNHLYFYWYRQILGQKVEFLVSFYNNEISEKSEIFDDQFSVERPDGSNFTLKIRSTKLEDSAMYFCASSVVSPAPEQFFGPGTRLTVL.